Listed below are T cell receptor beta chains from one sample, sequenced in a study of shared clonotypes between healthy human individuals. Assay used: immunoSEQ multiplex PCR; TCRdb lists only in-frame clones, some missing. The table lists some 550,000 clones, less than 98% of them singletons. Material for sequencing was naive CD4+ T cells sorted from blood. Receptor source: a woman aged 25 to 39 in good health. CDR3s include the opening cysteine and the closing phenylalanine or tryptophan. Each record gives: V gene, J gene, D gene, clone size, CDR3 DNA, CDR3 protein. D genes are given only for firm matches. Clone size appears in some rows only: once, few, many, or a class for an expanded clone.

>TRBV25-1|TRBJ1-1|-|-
TGTGCCAGCAGTGCCCGAGCAGGGGCGAACACTGAAGCTTTCTTT
CASSARAGANTEAFF
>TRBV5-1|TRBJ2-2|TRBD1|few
TGCGCCAGCAGCCTACAAGGGGGCGGCGGGGAGCTGTTTTTT
CASSLQGGGGELFF
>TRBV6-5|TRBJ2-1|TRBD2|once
TGTGCCAGCAGTCGGGGACTAGCGGGAACCAATGAGCAGTTCTTC
CASSRGLAGTNEQFF
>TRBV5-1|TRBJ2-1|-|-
TGCGCCAGCAGCGCCCAACTAGGGGACAATGAGCAGTTCTTC
CASSAQLGDNEQFF
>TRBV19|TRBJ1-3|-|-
TGTGCCAGTAGTACCCCGAACACCATATATTTT
CASSTPNTIYF
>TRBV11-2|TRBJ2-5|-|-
TGTGCCAGCCGCCTTCCAGGGAGGCGGCGAGAGACCCAGTACTTC
CASRLPGRRRETQYF
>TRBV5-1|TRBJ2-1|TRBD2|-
TGCGCCAGCAGCTCCCGGGGGGATGAGCAGTTCTTC
CASSSRGDEQFF
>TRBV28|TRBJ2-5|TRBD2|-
TGTGCCAGCAGTTTATTAGGGAGCGGGAGACTTCCGGGAGAGACCCAGTACTTC
CASSLLGSGRLPGETQYF
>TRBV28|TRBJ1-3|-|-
TGTGCCAGCAGTTTCGACTCTGGAAACACCATATATTTT
CASSFDSGNTIYF
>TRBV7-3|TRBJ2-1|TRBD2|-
TGTGCCAGCAGCTCTACTAGCGGGAGGTTTTTCTTC
CASSSTSGRFFF
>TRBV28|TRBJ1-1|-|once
TGTTACTCTCCGGGGACTGTTGACGGGGTGAACACTGAAGCTTTCTTT
CYSPGTVDGVNTEAFF
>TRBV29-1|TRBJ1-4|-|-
TGCAGCTCCTACAGGGTTGGGGATGAAAAACTGTTTTTT
CSSYRVGDEKLFF
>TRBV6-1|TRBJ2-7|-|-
TGTGCCAGCAAAGAAGCTGGAATCGAGCAGTACTTC
CASKEAGIEQYF
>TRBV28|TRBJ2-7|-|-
TGTGCCAGCAGTCTCGGGGCCTACGAGCAGTACTTC
CASSLGAYEQYF
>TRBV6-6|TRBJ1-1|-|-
TGTGCCAGCAGTCCGGACGGCAGGAACACTGAAGCTTTCTTT
CASSPDGRNTEAFF
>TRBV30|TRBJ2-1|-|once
TGTGCCTGGAGTTCACAGGAAGACAATGAGCAGTTCTTC
CAWSSQEDNEQFF
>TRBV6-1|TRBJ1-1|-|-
TGTGCCAGCAGTCTCTCGATGGGGGGAGCTTTCTTT
CASSLSMGGAFF
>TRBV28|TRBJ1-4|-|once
TGTGCCAGCAACGGGGCTCTTTCAGTTTTAAATGAAAAACTGTTTTTT
CASNGALSVLNEKLFF
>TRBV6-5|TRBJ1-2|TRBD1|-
TGTGCCAGCAGTTACTCGAGGGACAGGGGCTATGGCTACACCTTC
CASSYSRDRGYGYTF
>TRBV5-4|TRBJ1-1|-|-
TGTGCCAGCAGCTTCGGCAGGGCAACCACTGAAGCTTTCTTT
CASSFGRATTEAFF
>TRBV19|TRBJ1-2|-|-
TGTGCCAGTAGTGAACAGCGAATCTATGGCTACACCTTC
CASSEQRIYGYTF
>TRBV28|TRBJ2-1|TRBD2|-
TGTGCCAGCAGTTTACGCGGGAGGGCCTATGAGCAGTTCTTC
CASSLRGRAYEQFF
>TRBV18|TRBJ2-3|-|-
TGTGCCAGCTCACCTCTAGCAGATACGCAGTATTTT
CASSPLADTQYF
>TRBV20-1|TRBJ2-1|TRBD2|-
TGCAGTGCTAGACTAGCGGTTGGTGAGTTCTTC
CSARLAVGEFF
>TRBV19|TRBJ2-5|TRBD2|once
TGTGCCAGTAGTATAGATGGCGGGAGGGCCAAGACCCAGTACTTC
CASSIDGGRAKTQYF
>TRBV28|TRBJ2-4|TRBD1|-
TGTGCCAGCAGTTTAAGGACAGGGGGCATTGACATTCAGTACTTC
CASSLRTGGIDIQYF
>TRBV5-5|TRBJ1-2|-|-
TGTGCCAGCAGCTTGGCGGTTGGCAACGGCTACACCTTC
CASSLAVGNGYTF
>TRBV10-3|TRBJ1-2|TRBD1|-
TGTGCCATCAAAGGACAGGAGAGCACTAACTATGGCTACACCTTC
CAIKGQESTNYGYTF
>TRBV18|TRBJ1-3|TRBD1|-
TGTGCCAGCTCATCGACAGGGGAGACTGAAAACACCATATATTTT
CASSSTGETENTIYF
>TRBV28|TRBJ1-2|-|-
TGTGCCAGCGTGCGGGGGACTTCAGCTAACTATGGCTACACCTTC
CASVRGTSANYGYTF
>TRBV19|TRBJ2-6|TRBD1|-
TGTGCTGGGTCGGGGGACAGGGTCCCGTCTGGGGCCAACGTCCTGACTTTC
CAGSGDRVPSGANVLTF
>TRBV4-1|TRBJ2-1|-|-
TGCGCCAGCAGCCAAGAGCAGTACAATGAGCAGTTCTTC
CASSQEQYNEQFF
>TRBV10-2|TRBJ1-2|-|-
TGCGCCAGCAGTGAGTCCGGAGGTGGGGGTTATGGCTACACCTTC
CASSESGGGGYGYTF
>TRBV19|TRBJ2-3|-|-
TGTGCCAGTAGTATCCGGGATCGAGCAGATACGCAGTATTTT
CASSIRDRADTQYF
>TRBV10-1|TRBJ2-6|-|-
TGCGCCAGCAGGAAGGACACCAGTGACTTCCTGACTTTC
CASRKDTSDFLTF
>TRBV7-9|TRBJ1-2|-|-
TGTGCCAGCAGCTTAAATCGGAGGGGCGAGGGCGGCTACACCTTC
CASSLNRRGEGGYTF
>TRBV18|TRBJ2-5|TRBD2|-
TGTGCCAGCTCACCAGCGGGACTAGCGTCCCAGTACTTC
CASSPAGLASQYF
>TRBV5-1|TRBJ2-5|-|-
TGCGCCAGCAGCTTCGACCGAGAGACCCAGTACTTC
CASSFDRETQYF
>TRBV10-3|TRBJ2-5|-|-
TGTGCCATCAGTGAGTCAAGGCGACAGAATCGTCAGGAGACCCAGTACTTC
CAISESRRQNRQETQYF
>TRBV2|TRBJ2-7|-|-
TGTGCCAGCCATGGGACTTCATACGAGCAGTACTTC
CASHGTSYEQYF
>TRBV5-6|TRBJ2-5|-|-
TGTGCCAGCAGCTGGGGCTACATGAAACAGGAGACCCAGTACTTC
CASSWGYMKQETQYF
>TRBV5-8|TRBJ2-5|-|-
TGTGCCAGCAGCTCCTGGAGGGGGGGAGTGGGATTCCAGACCCAGTACTTC
CASSSWRGGVGFQTQYF
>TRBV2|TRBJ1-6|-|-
TGTGCCAGCAGTGAACCGGAGGGGAGTAGGAATTCACCCCTCCACTTT
CASSEPEGSRNSPLHF